The 27 T cell receptor beta chains below all came from one sample that was sequenced in a study of metastatic and nonmetastatic thyroid tumors. Patients had received no treatment of any kind before thyroid surgery. With MiXCR, TCRdb called clones anew from the PCR reads. The sample shows approximately 25,000 clones, about 24% of them seen only once. The specimen was blood. These receptors were taken from a male donor with papillary thyroid cancer or a benign thyroid nodule (not recorded which). Some clones in this sample may be carry-over from other donors' samples.

The sample holds many counts of this clone. The V gene is TRBV19, the J gene TRBJ2-2; TRBD1 matches 7 bases. J was trimmed by 7 bases and V by 5 bases; bases with no gene match: 10. CDR1 is LNHDA and CDR2 is SQIVND in the germline V gene (reference sequence). The CDR3 spans 15 residues. CDR3 coding DNA: TGTGCCAGTAGTGCGAGCGGACAGGTTAGCGGGGAGCTGTTTTTT. Translation gives CASSASGQVSGELFF.

This clone was observed at least ten times. Being one base from a much bigger clone, this may be a read error. V is TRBV12-3 or TRBV12-4 and J is TRBJ2-2; 13 bases fit TRBD2. There are 15 residues in the CDR3. V lost 7 bases to trimming and J lost 6 bases; unmatched junction nucleotides: 5. The CDR3 sequence: CASTRLAGGPGELFF. For the CDR3, the DNA is TGTGCCAGCACCCGACTAGCGGGAGGACCCGGGGAGCTGTTTTTT.

This clone was counted ten times or more. This chain joins TRBV7-2 and TRBJ2-3; D is unclear. V lost 2 bases to trimming and J lost 2 bases, with 8 bases between them. Germline V gives CDR1 SGHTA, CDR2 FQGNSA. This CDR3 is built from 14 residues. The CDR3 loop reads CASSLTVSTDTQYF. DNA of the CDR3: TGTGCCAGCAGCTTAACGGTCTCCACAGATACGCAGTATTTT.

This clone showed up many times. This chain connects TRBV30 to TRBJ2-2; TRBD1 agrees at 8 bases. This CDR3 spans 15 amino acids. With 0 bases clipped from V and 4 bases from J, the junction kept 4 bases outside the gene matches. Per germline, CDR1 GTSNPN and CDR2 SVGIG (reference sequence). CDR3 sequence: CAWSVRQGSTGELFF. CDR3 DNA sequence: TGTGCCTGGAGTGTGAGACAGGGGTCCACCGGGGAGCTGTTTTTT.

The sample holds many counts of this clone. The gene calls are TRBV20-1 and TRBJ2-1; 10 nucleotides line up with TRBD2. The germline gives CDR1 DFQATT, CDR2 SNEGSKA (reference sequence). V dropped 1 base and J dropped 4; count of bases not matched to a gene: 4. This CDR3 contains 15 residues. The DNA of the CDR3 is TGCAGTGCTAGAGCGAATAGCGGGAGGTACAATGAGCAGTTCTTC. Translated: CSARANSGRYNEQFF.

The rearrangement uses TRBV7-9 and TRBJ1-4; a weak D match, TRBD1 (6 bases). CDR3 size: 16 residues. Germline V gene data show CDR1 as SEHNR and CDR2 as FQNEAQ (reference sequence). V lost 1 base and J lost 7, with 16 bases in between. The CDR3 reads CASSLETAPGAEKLFF. The CDR3 nucleotides read TGTGCCAGCAGCTTAGAAACCGCTCCAGGGGCTGAAAAACTGTTTTTT.

This clone was counted ten times or more. This chain connects TRBV11-3 to TRBJ2-5, with D hard to call. CDR1 and CDR2 (germline): SGHNT, YENEEA. V dropped 3 bases and J dropped 2 bases, with 13 bases sitting between them. CDR3 length: 15 amino acids. CDR3 loop: CASSFRLYGQETQYF. The DNA of the CDR3 is TGTGCCAGCAGCTTCAGGTTGTACGGGCAAGAGACCCAGTACTTC.

This sequence joins TRBV5-4 and TRBJ1-1; 10 bases match TRBD1. The V and J ends lost 4 bases and 2 bases, in that order; junction bases with no gene match: 5. Germline CDR1 and CDR2: SGHNT and YYREEE (reference sequence). The CDR3 loop spans 15 amino acids. Written as DNA, the CDR3 is TGTGCCAGCAGCCCACCGACAGGGGGCAACACTGAAGCTTTCTTT. Amino acids: CASSPPTGGNTEAFF.

A note on this clone: This is likely a read error, given that the CDR3 carries no conserved phenylalanine or tryptophan at its end. This sequence joins TRBV28 and TRBJ2-5; tentatively, D is TRBD2 (6 bases). This CDR3 spans 14 amino acids. The ends were cut back, 9 bases at V and 2 bases at J, with 16 bases in the middle. Germline V CDR1 and CDR2: MDHEN, SYDVKM. The DNA for the CDR3 is TGTGCCAGTAGTGGGGGGACTTCGCAAGAGACCCAGTACTTG. Translated: CASSGGTSQETQYL.

The genes are TRBV7-2 and TRBJ2-1; no clear D. The V end lost 1 base, the J end lost 0 bases, and 1 base lay between the germline ends. This CDR3 has 13 amino acids. Germline-derived CDR1 and CDR2 are SGHTA and FQGNSA. In nucleotides, the CDR3 is TGTGCCAGCAGCTTAGGCTCCTACAATGAGCAGTTCTTC. This codes for CASSLGSYNEQFF.

This clone was observed at least ten times. The chain joins TRBV30 to TRBJ2-5; D call uncertain. The germline V gene encodes CDR1 GTSNPN and CDR2 SVGIG (reference sequence). The CDR3 contains 10 residues. V lost 3 bases to trimming and J lost 5 bases, with 4 bases between them. For the CDR3, the DNA is TGTGCCTGGAGGGCGGAGACCCAGTACTTC. Residues: CAWRAETQYF.

Only a few counts were recorded for this clone. The chain links TRBV6-2 or TRBV6-3 to TRBJ2-1; the D gene is possibly TRBD2 (5 bases). This CDR3 spans 13 amino acids. Germline CDR1 is MNHEY and CDR2 is SVGEGT. V was shortened by 10 bases and J by 16 bases, with 26 bases between the two germline ends. For the CDR3, the DNA is TGTGCCACCAATCCGGCCGTGGTGAGAGAGGGATTCTTC. It translates to CATNPAVVREGFF.

This chain joins TRBV20-1 and TRBJ2-7; TRBD2 is a possible D gene (6 bases). CDR1 is DFQATT, CDR2 SNEGSKA, per germline (reference sequence). CDR3 size: 15 residues. The V end lost 3 bases, the J end lost 6 bases, and 21 bases lay between the germline ends. The CDR3 nucleotides read TGCAGTGCTAGCGCTCGGGGGATCTCCACTTTCGAGCAGTACTTC. This translates into CSASARGISTFEQYF.

This clone is labeled medium-sized. The rearrangement uses TRBV19 and TRBJ1-6; no definite D call. CDR1 and CDR2 (germline): LNHDA, SQIVND (reference sequence). The CDR3 covers 13 residues. Trimming cost V 3 bases and J 5 bases, with 5 bases left between them. CDR3 DNA sequence: TGTGCCAGTAGTATCAGGAATAATTCACCCCTCCACTTT. Protein sequence: CASSIRNNSPLHF.

The chain has TRBV2 and TRBJ1-5; D remains ambiguous. V lost 6 bases and J 0 bases, leaving 6 bases between the germline ends. CDR1 SNHLY and CDR2 FYNNEI come from the germline V gene. This CDR3 has 13 amino acids. This CDR3 reads CASSGDSNQPQHF. CDR3 DNA: TGTGCCAGCAGCGGTGATAGCAATCAGCCCCAGCATTTT. The full variable domain, with the rest looked up from reference TRBV2 and TRBJ1-5, is EPEVTQTPSHQVTQMGQEVILRCVPISNHLYFYWYRQILGQKVEFLVSFYNNEISEKSEIFDDQFSVERPDGSNFTLKIRSTKLEDSAMYFCASSGDSNQPQHFGDGTRLSIL.

There are many counts of this clone. The CDR3 here is CASSLWAVVDEQFF. The CDR3 DNA sequence: TGCGCCAGCAGCTTATGGGCAGTGGTCGATGAGCAGTTCTTC. The chain has TRBV5-1 and TRBJ2-1; D remains ambiguous. Germline CDR1 reads SGHRS; CDR2 reads YFSETQ. The V gene lost 2 bases and the J gene lost 8 bases, with 14 bases spanning the gap. This CDR3 contains 14 residues. The full variable domain, with the rest looked up from reference TRBV5-1 and TRBJ2-1, is KAGVTQTPRYLIKTRGQQVTLSCSPISGHRSVSWYQQTPGQGLQFLFEYFSETQRNKGNFPGRFSGRQFSNSRSEMNVSTLELGDSALYLCASSLWAVVDEQFFGPGTRLTVL.

This clone is medium-sized in the sample. This chain joins TRBV20-1 and TRBJ1-2; no reliable D call. The V and J ends lost 4 bases and 7 bases respectively, with 4 bases between them. The CDR3 has 9 residues. Germline CDR1 and CDR2: DFQATT and SNEGSKA (reference sequence). CDR3 nucleotides: TGCAGTGCTATTGTTGGCTACACCTTC. The encoded protein is CSAIVGYTF.

CDR3 in DNA: TGTGCCAGCACCACGAGACGGGGAGCCTACGAGCAGTACTTC. Encoded protein: CASTTRRGAYEQYF. J is TRBJ2-7 and V is TRBV6-1; the D gene is possibly TRBD2 (5 bases). The CDR3 runs to 14 residues. V lost 7 bases and J 2 bases, leaving 15 bases between the germline ends. Germline CDR1 MNHNS, CDR2 SASEGT.

In this sample, this clone turned up a few times. The chain is built from TRBV6-1 and TRBJ1-5; D unresolved. The germline V gene encodes CDR1 MNHNS and CDR2 SASEGT. V lost 7 bases and J 10 bases, leaving 20 bases between the germline ends. This CDR3 spans 14 amino acids. CDR3: CASNLTRARDPQHF. The CDR3 DNA sequence: TGTGCCAGCAACCTCACACGGGCTCGGGATCCCCAGCATTTT.

J is TRBJ1-4 and V is TRBV5-1; 8 positions agree with TRBD1. The V and J ends lost 0 bases and 4 bases, in that order; junction bases with no gene match: 2. This CDR3 is 15 amino acids long. Germline lookup yields CDR1 SGHRS and CDR2 YFSETQ. Here the CDR3 reads CASSLGTGLNEKLFF. The DNA of the CDR3 is TGCGCCAGCAGCTTGGGGACAGGGCTTAATGAAAAACTGTTTTTT.

The chain recombines TRBV7-7 with TRBJ2-5, with D possibly matching TRBD2 (6 bases). The ends were cut back, 5 bases at V and 5 bases at J, with 18 bases in the middle. This CDR3 has 15 residues. Germline loops: CDR1 SSHAT, CDR2 FNYEAQ (reference sequence). CDR3 DNA: TGTGCCAGCAGCCTCGATATCGGGAGCTGGGAGACCCAGTACTTC. Translating gives CASSLDIGSWETQYF.

Many counts were recorded for this clone. The rearrangement joins TRBV30 to TRBJ1-2; D perhaps matches TRBD1 (5 bases). The V gene's germline CDR1 is GTSNPN and CDR2 SVGIG (reference sequence). The germline V and J ends were trimmed by 3 bases and 0 bases, with 8 bases remaining between them. This CDR3 spans 13 amino acids. CDR3 protein: CAWRQATNYGYTF. The CDR3 DNA sequence: TGTGCCTGGAGACAGGCGACTAACTATGGCTACACCTTC.

This clone has only a few counts. The genes are TRBV6-2 or TRBV6-3 and TRBJ1-6, with a tentative D call TRBD1 (5 bases). V shed 6 bases and J shed 13 bases, with 25 bases lying between them. This CDR3 spans 16 amino acids. Germline-derived CDR1 and CDR2 are MNHEY and SVGEGT. CDR3 amino acids: CASSLGPGFVFSPLHF. The DNA of the CDR3 is TGTGCCAGCAGCCTCGGCCCAGGGTTTGTGTTCTCGCCCCTCCACTTT.

This clone was recorded at least ten times. J is TRBJ2-3 and V is TRBV12-5; the D call may be TRBD1 or TRBD2 (5 bases each). The CDR3 runs to 14 residues. Per the germline V gene, CDR1 is LGHNT and CDR2 is FRNRAP. V lost 7 bases and J 2 bases, leaving 13 bases between the germline ends. In DNA, the CDR3 is TGTGCTAGTGCCCCACGGGACGACACAGATACGCAGTATTTT. This encodes CASAPRDDTDTQYF.

In its sample, this clone ranks as medium-sized. In nucleotides, the CDR3 is TGTGCCAGCAGTAAAGAGGGATACCAGGGCTACACCTTC. Protein product: CASSKEGYQGYTF. The V and J genes are TRBV12-3 or TRBV12-4 and TRBJ1-2; D is ambiguous. V was cut by 5 bases and J by 8 bases, with 15 bases left in between. The CDR3 consists of 13 residues.

In this sample, this clone turned up many times. The gene calls are TRBV10-3 and TRBJ1-6; no definite D call. The CDR3 has 12 amino acids. Trimming shortened V by 6 bases and J by 5 bases, and 5 bases separated the two germline ends. Germline CDR1 ENHRY, CDR2 SYGVKD. CDR3 loop: CAIRANNSPLHF. The CDR3 DNA sequence: TGTGCCATCAGGGCAAATAATTCACCCCTCCACTTT.

Many counts were recorded for this clone. V usage is TRBV19 and J usage is TRBJ1-4, with TRBD1 identical over 9 bases. Germline CDR1 reads LNHDA; CDR2 reads SQIVND (reference sequence). Trimming cost V 7 bases and J 5 bases; bases outside gene matches: 8. The length of the CDR3 is 15 residues. The CDR3 here is CASTRGTGRNEKLFF. The CDR3 bases are TGTGCCAGTACCCGTGGGACAGGGAGGAATGAAAAACTGTTTTTT. The full variable domain, in which reference TRBV19 and TRBJ1-4 provide the parts outside the CDR3, is DGGITQSPKYLFRKEGQNVTLSCEQNLNHDAMYWYRQDPGQGLRLIYYSQIVNDFQKGDIAEGYSVSREKKESFPLTVTSAQKNPTAFYLCASTRGTGRNEKLFFGSGTQLSVL.